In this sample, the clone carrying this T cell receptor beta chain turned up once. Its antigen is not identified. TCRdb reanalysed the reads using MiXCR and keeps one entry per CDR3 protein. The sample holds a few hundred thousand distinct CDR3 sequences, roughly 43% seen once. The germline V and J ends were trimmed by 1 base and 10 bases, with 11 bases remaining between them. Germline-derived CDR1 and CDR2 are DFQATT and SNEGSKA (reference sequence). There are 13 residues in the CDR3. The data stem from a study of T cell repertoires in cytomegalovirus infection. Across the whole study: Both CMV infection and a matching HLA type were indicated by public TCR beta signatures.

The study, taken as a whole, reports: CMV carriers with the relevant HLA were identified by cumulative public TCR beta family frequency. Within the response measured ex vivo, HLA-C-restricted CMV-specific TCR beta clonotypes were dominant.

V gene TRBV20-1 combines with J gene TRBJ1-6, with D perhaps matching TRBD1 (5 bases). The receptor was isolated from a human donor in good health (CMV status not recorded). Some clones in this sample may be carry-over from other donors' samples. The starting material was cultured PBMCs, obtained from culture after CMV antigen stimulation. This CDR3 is CSARVQGVSPLHF. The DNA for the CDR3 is TGCAGTGCTAGAGTTCAGGGCGTATCACCCCTCCACTTT.